This paragraph covers one T cell receptor (beta chain) sequence. The entry originates in a study of blood T cell repertoires in COVID-19. Original handling: Nucleated cell counts were estimated from reference gene primer amplification. The repertoire was sequenced with immunoSEQ multiplex PCR; TCRdb's copy has only in-frame clones and lacks some. D and trimming come from the DNA, and the V and J calls and clone size come from that table. The table lists about 230,000 clones, around 80% of them singletons. CDR3 length: 13 residues. Germline-derived CDR1 and CDR2 are PRHDT and FYEKMQ (reference sequence). V lost 4 bases and J lost 14; bases outside the gene matches: 6.

Sequenced material: peripheral blood. The chain has TRBV13 and TRBJ1-6; 9 bases align to TRBD1. The clonotype comes from a man older than 75 with acute or convalescent COVID-19. CDR3 protein: CASSSRTGETLHF. CDR3 bases: TGTGCCAGCAGCTCCCGGACAGGGGAGACCCTCCACTTT. Full variable domain (remainder filled in from reference TRBV13 and TRBJ1-6): AAGVIQSPRHLIKEKRETATLKCYPIPRHDTVYWYQQGPGQDPQFLISFYEKMQSDKGSIPDRFSAQQFSDYHSELNMSSLELGDSALYFCASSSRTGETLHFGNGTRLTVT.